The 3 T cell receptor beta chains reported below all come from one sample, sequenced in a study of cytomegalovirus exposure and HLA in healthy donors. Generated by immunoSEQ multiplex PCR, the TCRdb table keeps only in-frame clones and is missing some. The table shows fewer than 250,000 clones, with 86% occurring only once. Sequenced: PBMCs. All receptors derive from a woman under 30 in good health and CMV-seronegative.

The gene calls are TRBV6-4 and TRBJ1-2; D is possibly TRBD1 (6 bases). CDR1 is MRHNA and CDR2 is SNTAGT in the germline V gene. The CDR3 extends over 15 amino acids. Trimming took off 6 bases at V and 4 bases at J, with 18 bases between the two ends. The CDR3 nucleotides read TGTGCCAGCAGCGGAACCTCAACAGGGTCCTATGGCTACACCTTC. Its protein product is CASSGTSTGSYGYTF.

This chain uses TRBV10-2 with TRBJ1-5; no definite D call. The CDR3 length is 13 residues. Trimming pared 5 bases from V and 7 bases from J, leaving 12 bases between. Germline V gene sequence: CDR1 WSHSY, CDR2 SAAADI. This CDR3 reads CASSPGYSQPQHF. The CDR3 bases are TGCGCCAGCAGTCCGGGGTACAGCCAGCCCCAGCATTTT.

This clone was seen a handful of times. The genes are TRBV5-4 and TRBJ2-5; 14 bases are shared with TRBD2. Trimming removed 4 bases from V and 4 bases from J; junction bases left unmatched: 9. Germline CDR1 is SGHNT and CDR2 is YYREEE (reference sequence). The CDR3 has 17 amino acids. The CDR3 sequence is CASSPETSGGGVETQYF. The CDR3 DNA is TGTGCCAGCAGCCCGGAGACTAGCGGGGGGGGAGTAGAGACCCAGTACTTC.